Shown below are 15 T cell receptor beta chains from a single sample sequenced in a study of control samples from healthy donors and cancer patients. Libraries were prepared by immunoSEQ multiplex PCR; TCRdb keeps only in-frame clonotypes and omits some of them. The sample consists of 70,000 to 95,000 clones, approximately 90% of them appearing once. What was sequenced was blood. Receptors were obtained from a woman in her 30s in good health.

The chain is built from TRBV3-1 (or the pseudogene TRBV3-2) and TRBJ1-5; no clear D. V lost 4 bases and J lost 3, with 10 bases in between. The CDR3 consists of 14 residues. Germline CDR1 and CDR2: LGHDT and YNNKEL (reference sequence). In DNA, the CDR3 is TGTGCCAGCAGCCTAGCGTTTGACAATCAGCCCCAGCATTTT. It yields the protein CASSLAFDNQPQHF.

The chain joins TRBV3-1 (or the pseudogene TRBV3-2) to TRBJ2-1; D possibly corresponds to TRBD1 (5 bases). Trimming took off 4 bases at V and 0 bases at J, with 10 bases between the two ends. Germline V gives CDR1 LGHDT, CDR2 YNNKEL (reference sequence). This CDR3 region has 15 residues. CDR3 loop: CASSRRQSSYNEQFF. The DNA for the CDR3 is TGTGCCAGCAGCCGGAGACAGAGCTCCTACAATGAGCAGTTCTTC.

As for this clone: One end of the junction is discordant with germline, which a read error may explain. V gene TRBV6-2 or TRBV6-3 combines with J gene TRBJ2-1; 11 bases are shared with TRBD2. The CDR3 has 17 amino acids. CDR1 is MNHEY, CDR2 SVGEGT, per germline. Written as DNA, the CDR3 is TGTGCCGGCAGTTACCTTCTAGCGGGAGGCCCCTACAATGAGCAGTTCTTC. It specifies CAGSYLLAGGPYNEQFF.

The V call is TRBV6-5, the J call TRBJ1-6; no firm D call. CDR1 and CDR2 (germline): MNHEY, SVGAGI. V lost 5 bases and J 7 bases, leaving 15 bases between the germline ends. This CDR3 has 15 amino acids. This chain's CDR3 is CASSPWEGRNSPLHF. The CDR3 DNA reads as TGTGCCAGCAGTCCCTGGGAGGGAAGGAATTCACCCCTCCACTTT.

This sequence joins TRBV3-1 (or the pseudogene TRBV3-2) and TRBJ2-7; no firm D call. Deletions cut 2 bases from V and 3 bases from J, with 8 bases between. Germline V gene sequence: CDR1 LGHDT, CDR2 YNNKEL (reference sequence). The CDR3 totals 13 residues. CDR3 residues: CASSQRSFYEQYF. The CDR3 DNA reads as TGTGCCAGCAGCCAAAGAAGTTTCTACGAGCAGTACTTC.

This clone was detected once. This rearrangement joins TRBV6-5 to TRBJ1-1; D may be TRBD1 (6 bases). Trimming took off 4 bases at V and 4 bases at J, with 16 bases between the two ends. The CDR3 has 15 residues. In germline, CDR1 is MNHEY, CDR2 SVGAGI. The CDR3 here is CASSFSLRGSTEAFF. Here the CDR3 DNA reads TGTGCCAGCAGTTTCTCCCTTAGGGGGTCCACTGAAGCTTTCTTT.

The chain is built from TRBV18 and TRBJ1-6; D is undetermined. Germline lookup yields CDR1 KGHSH and CDR2 LQKENI. The CDR3 extends over 13 amino acids. Between the trimmed V and J ends, which lost 2 bases and 10 bases, there was a span of 9 bases. CDR3 region: CASSPGLASPLHF. In DNA form, the CDR3 reads TGTGCCAGCTCACCAGGGCTAGCCTCACCCCTCCACTTT.

The chain has TRBV18 and TRBJ2-1; TRBD2 agrees at 14 bases. CDR1 is KGHSH, CDR2 LQKENI, per germline. V lost 3 bases and J lost 15; bases outside the gene matches: 10. The length of the CDR3 is 15 residues. CDR3 loop: CASSPPGLAGALAFF. DNA of the CDR3: TGTGCCAGCTCACCCCCGGGACTAGCGGGGGCCCTGGCGTTCTTC.

Only one count was recorded for this clone. The chain couples TRBV6-6 to TRBJ1-1; D call uncertain. The CDR3 consists of 11 residues. Trimming took off 6 bases at V and 6 bases at J, with 8 bases between the two ends. CDR1 is MNHNY, CDR2 SVGAGI, per germline (reference sequence). CDR3 in amino acids: CASRVRAEAFF. The CDR3 DNA is TGTGCCAGCAGGGTGAGGGCTGAAGCTTTCTTT.

About this clone itself: The junction shows a germline mismatch at one end, possibly a read error. The V call is TRBV29-1, the J call TRBJ1-3; perhaps TRBD1 as D (6 bases). The length of the CDR3 is 13 residues. Germline values: CDR1 SQVTM, CDR2 ANQGSEA. CDR3 nucleotides: TGCAGCGCTGAACAGGGAGCTGGAAACACCATATATTTT. Protein product: CSAEQGAGNTIYF.

The V call is TRBV6-1, the J call TRBJ1-5; 8 bases match TRBD1. The CDR3 is 15 residues long. Germline values: CDR1 MNHNS, CDR2 SASEGT. The V gene end was trimmed by 2 bases and the J gene end by 6 bases; junction bases not matched to a gene: 6. DNA for the CDR3: TGTGCCAGCAGTGAACAGGGGGCGGGAGGTCAGCCCCAGCATTTT. Translating gives CASSEQGAGGQPQHF.

The J gene is TRBJ1-4, the V gene TRBV5-1; D possibly corresponds to TRBD1 (6 bases). There are 15 residues in the CDR3. Germline V gene lookup returns CDR1 SGHRS and CDR2 YFSETQ. V was pared by 4 bases and J by 0 bases, with 10 bases between. The CDR3 region has the DNA TGCGCCAGCAGCCTAGGACAGACAACTAATGAAAAACTGTTTTTT. It is translated as CASSLGQTTNEKLFF.

This chain joins TRBV30 and TRBJ1-6; the D is unclear. The CDR3 spans 12 residues. From germline, CDR1 is GTSNPN and CDR2 SVGIG (reference sequence). With 1 base removed from V and 6 bases from J, the gap between germline ends came to 4 bases. This CDR3 is CAWSDGNSPLHF. For the CDR3, the DNA is TGTGCCTGGAGTGACGGTAATTCACCCCTCCACTTT.

On this clone: The same CDR3 arises from other DNA sequences in this sample as well. The chain links TRBV7-9 to TRBJ1-5; D gene ambiguous. Germline CDR1 SEHNR, CDR2 FQNEAQ (reference sequence). The CDR3 spans 14 residues. Trimming took 3 bases from V and 2 from J, leaving 8 bases between them. CDR3 bases: TGTGCCAGCAGCTTCGGCCAAGGCAATCAGCCCCAGCATTTT. Translation: CASSFGQGNQPQHF.

The chain recombines TRBV7-9 with TRBJ1-1; D gene uncertain. With 2 bases removed from V and 6 bases from J, the gap between germline ends came to 16 bases. The CDR3 runs to 15 residues. Germline V gene lookup returns CDR1 SEHNR and CDR2 FQNEAQ (reference sequence). CDR3 protein: CASSLSGSHLAEAFF. The CDR3, as DNA: TGTGCCAGCAGCTTATCCGGCAGCCACCTGGCTGAAGCTTTCTTT.